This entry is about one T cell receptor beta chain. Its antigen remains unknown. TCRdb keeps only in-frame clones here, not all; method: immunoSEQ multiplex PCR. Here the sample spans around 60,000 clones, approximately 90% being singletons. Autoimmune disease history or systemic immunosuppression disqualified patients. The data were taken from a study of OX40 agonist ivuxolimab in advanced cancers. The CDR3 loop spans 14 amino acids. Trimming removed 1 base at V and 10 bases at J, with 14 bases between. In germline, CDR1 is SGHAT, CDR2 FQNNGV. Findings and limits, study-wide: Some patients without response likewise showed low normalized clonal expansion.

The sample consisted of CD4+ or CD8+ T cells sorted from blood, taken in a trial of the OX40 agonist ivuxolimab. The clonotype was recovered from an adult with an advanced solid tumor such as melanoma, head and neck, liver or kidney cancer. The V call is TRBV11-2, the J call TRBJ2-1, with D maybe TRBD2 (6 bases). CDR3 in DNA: TGTGCCAGCAGCTTAGGGGATGCGGGGCACGAGCAGTTCTTC. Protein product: CASSLGDAGHEQFF. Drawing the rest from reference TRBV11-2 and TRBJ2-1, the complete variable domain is EAGVAQSPRYKIIEKRQSVAFWCNPISGHATLYWYQQILGQGPKLLIQFQNNGVVDDSQLPKDRFSAERLKGVDSTLKIQPAKLEDSAVYLCASSLGDAGHEQFFGPGTRLTVL.